This T cell receptor beta chain was recovered during a study of metastatic and nonmetastatic thyroid tumors. At the level of the study: Across blood and tumor or nodule tissue, repertoires from malignant and benign thyroid patients were compared with one another.

No patient had received any treatment before thyroid surgery. Original analysis: A classifier of distant metastasis in papillary thyroid cancer was built from CDR3 differences (across clinicopathological groups). With MiXCR, TCRdb reprocessed the PCR reads. The V and J calls come from TCRdb's annotation, not from the publication. The sample has 7,000 to 8,000 clones; roughly 33% are singletons. Within the sample, this clone is medium-sized. This TCR came from a female donor with papillary thyroid cancer or a benign thyroid nodule (not recorded which). Some clones in this sample may be carry-over from other donors' samples. Sequenced input: tumor tissue.

The CDR3 here is CASGTGTRGYNEQFF. The CDR3 coding sequence is TGTGCCAGCGGGACCGGGACTAGGGGATACAATGAGCAGTTCTTC. The V call is TRBV7-2, the J call TRBJ2-1; TRBD2 agrees at 8 bases. Germline values: CDR1 SGHTA, CDR2 FQGNSA. Trimming cost V 8 bases and J 4 bases; bases outside gene matches: 10. The CDR3 sequence is 15 residues long.